Listed below are T cell receptor beta chains from one sample, sequenced in a study of early T cells in non-severe SARS-CoV-2 infection. TCRdb processed the 5' RACE reads anew with MiXCR; each CDR3 protein has one entry. The table records some 27,000 distinct CDR3 sequences, around 6% of them present only once. Sequencing used whole blood. Receptors originate from an adult who was a healthcare worker with PCR-confirmed SARS-CoV-2 infection or an uninfected control (not recorded which). The CDR3 runs from the conserved cysteine through the conserved F or W. D genes are given only for firm matches. Not all rows give a size; the values are once, few, many and, for expanded clones, a class.

cdr3_length,j_call,clone_size,d_call,v_call,cdr3_aa,cdr3_nt
15,TRBJ2-3,NA,TRBD1,TRBV4-3,CASSQDRTGADTRYF,TGCGCCAGCAGCCAAGATCGGACAGGGGCCGATACGCGGTATTTT
13,TRBJ1-1,many,NA,TRBV20-1,CSARGYRVTEAFF,TGCAGTGCTAGAGGGTACAGGGTGACTGAAGCTTTCTTT
16,TRBJ1-1,few,TRBD1,TRBV18,CASSPLTGGYRTEAFF,TGTGCCAGCTCACCTCTGACAGGGGGCTATCGGACTGAAGCTTTCTTT
13,TRBJ2-5,many,NA,TRBV19,CASSISGLKTQYF,TGTGCCAGTAGTATCAGTGGCTTGAAGACCCAGTACTTC
15,TRBJ2-2,many,NA,TRBV6-5,CASSTGTQNAGELFF,TGTGCCAGCAGTACCGGGACTCAGAACGCCGGGGAGCTGTTTTTT
15,TRBJ2-5,NA,NA,TRBV15,CATSRDRNRQETQYF,TGTGCCACCAGCAGAGATCGTAACAGACAAGAGACCCAGTACTTC
16,TRBJ2-7,many,TRBD1,TRBV5-1,CASSLARLTGDDEQYF,TGCGCCAGCAGCTTGGCCCGATTGACAGGGGATGACGAGCAGTACTTC
20,TRBJ1-4,few,TRBD1,TRBV4-3,CASSPGQGSSTTHANEKLFF,TGCGCCAGCAGCCCGGGACAGGGTTCTAGTACCACGCACGCTAATGAAAAACTGTTTTTT
16,TRBJ2-7,many,TRBD2,TRBV6-2/TRBV6-3,CASSGGSGGSSYEQYF,TGTGCCAGCAGTGGCGGTAGCGGGGGGAGCTCCTACGAGCAGTACTTC
14,TRBJ1-2,NA,NA,TRBV7-2,CASSLGGLPYGYTF,TGTGCCAGCAGCTTAGGGGGACTCCCTTATGGCTACACCTTC
13,TRBJ1-1,NA,NA,TRBV12-3/TRBV12-4,CASSLKGDTEAFF,TGTGCCAGCAGTTTAAAGGGGGACACTGAAGCTTTCTTT
13,TRBJ2-1,many,NA,TRBV5-1,CASSSQGYNEQFF,TGCGCCAGCAGCTCACAGGGATACAATGAGCAGTTCTTC
14,TRBJ1-2,many,NA,TRBV6-5,CASSPFLRLYGYTF,TGTGCCAGCAGTCCCTTCTTACGGCTCTATGGCTACACCTTC
15,TRBJ2-1,NA,NA,TRBV7-3,CASSYGGGNPGEQFF,TGTGCCAGCAGCTACGGAGGCGGGAACCCTGGGGAGCAGTTCTTC
14,TRBJ1-1,medium-sized,NA,TRBV14,CASSQVAGGTEAFF,TGTGCCAGCAGCCAAGTAGCTGGGGGCACTGAAGCTTTCTTT
13,TRBJ2-7,many,NA,TRBV29-1,CSVEAGKGYEQYF,TGCAGCGTTGAAGCAGGGAAGGGGTACGAGCAGTACTTC
13,TRBJ1-2,many,NA,TRBV19,CASNTAVNYGYTF,TGTGCCAGTAACACAGCGGTTAACTATGGCTACACCTTC
15,TRBJ2-1,NA,TRBD2,TRBV27,CASSLLREGGNEQFF,TGTGCCAGCAGTTTATTGCGGGAGGGGGGCAATGAGCAGTTCTTC
19,TRBJ2-7,many,TRBD2,TRBV6-5,CASSYSTGLAGGPSYEQYF,TGTGCCAGCAGTTACTCGACGGGACTAGCGGGAGGGCCTTCCTACGAGCAGTACTTC
16,TRBJ2-5,many,NA,TRBV21-1,CASSNMGVYHQETQYF,TGTGCCAGCAGCAATATGGGCGTTTACCACCAAGAGACCCAGTACTTC
15,TRBJ1-1,few,TRBD1,TRBV6-5,CASRSLGQGNTEAFF,TGTGCCAGCAGGAGTTTGGGACAGGGGAACACTGAAGCTTTCTTT
14,TRBJ2-1,many,TRBD1,TRBV25-1,CASSEPGQANEQFF,TGTGCCAGCAGTGAACCGGGACAGGCAAATGAGCAGTTCTTC
17,TRBJ2-7,NA,TRBD2,TRBV20-1,CSARAPGTSGSTYEQYF,TGCAGTGCTAGAGCCCCCGGGACTAGCGGGAGCACCTACGAGCAGTACTTC
12,TRBJ2-1,NA,TRBD1,TRBV30,CAWSGGQYEQFF,TGTGCCTGGAGTGGGGGACAGTATGAGCAGTTCTTC
15,TRBJ2-5,many,NA,TRBV12-3/TRBV12-4,CASSHSGAGPRTQYF,TGTGCCAGCAGCCACTCAGGGGCAGGGCCGAGGACCCAGTACTTC
14,TRBJ2-3,few,TRBD1,TRBV7-9,CASSRQGASDTQYF,TGTGCCAGCAGCCGACAGGGGGCATCAGATACGCAGTATTTT
12,TRBJ2-7,many,NA,TRBV2,CASGGGRYEQYF,TGTGCCAGCGGTGGAGGGAGGTACGAGCAGTACTTC
13,TRBJ1-5,many,TRBD1,TRBV30,CAWSRTGRQPQHF,TGTGCCTGGAGCCGGACAGGGCGTCAGCCCCAGCATTTT
18,TRBJ2-1,NA,TRBD2,TRBV7-9,CASSLARRGLAGVVEQFF,TGTGCCAGCAGCTTAGCGAGGCGGGGACTAGCGGGAGTAGTTGAGCAGTTCTTC
13,TRBJ1-4,few,NA,TRBV19,CASRDGTNEKLFF,TGTGCCAGCCGGGACGGAACAAATGAAAAACTGTTTTTT
13,TRBJ2-5,many,NA,TRBV24-1,CAIGLHGSETQYF,TGTGCCATCGGATTACATGGTTCAGAGACCCAGTACTTC
13,TRBJ2-7,NA,NA,TRBV20-1,CSARAGVTYEQYF,TGCAGTGCTAGGGCAGGGGTGACCTACGAGCAGTACTTC
14,TRBJ2-3,many,TRBD2,TRBV19,CASSRTSSTDTQYF,TGTGCCAGTAGTCGGACTAGCAGCACAGATACGCAGTATTTT
14,TRBJ2-3,many,TRBD2,TRBV9,CASSGTSSADTQYF,TGTGCCAGCAGTGGGACTAGTTCGGCAGATACGCAGTATTTT
15,TRBJ1-6,many,TRBD1,TRBV19,CASTPRTGDNSPLHF,TGTGCCAGTACCCCCCGGACAGGGGACAATTCACCCCTCCACTTT
12,TRBJ1-5,many,NA,TRBV10-3,CAISAGTQPQHF,TGTGCCATCAGTGCAGGGACTCAGCCCCAGCATTTT
15,TRBJ2-2,few,TRBD2,TRBV12-3/TRBV12-4,CASRQREGNTGELFF,TGTGCCAGCAGGCAGCGGGAGGGGAACACCGGGGAGCTGTTTTTT
14,TRBJ2-3,many,NA,TRBV5-1,CASSSSGQKDTQYF,TGCGCCAGCAGCTCCTCCGGACAGAAGGATACGCAGTATTTT
15,TRBJ1-3,NA,NA,TRBV7-8,CASSPGQHSGNTIYF,TGTGCCAGCAGCCCCGGACAGCACTCTGGAAACACCATATATTTT
13,TRBJ2-1,many,NA,TRBV18,CASSPPGDNEQFF,TGTGCCAGCTCACCACCGGGGGACAATGAGCAGTTCTTC
15,TRBJ1-5,many,NA,TRBV12-3/TRBV12-4,CASSLARGANQPQHF,TGTGCCAGCAGTCTAGCGCGGGGCGCCAATCAGCCCCAGCATTTT
12,TRBJ1-2,many,NA,TRBV20-1,CSASVGMGGYTF,TGCAGTGCTAGTGTTGGTATGGGTGGCTACACCTTC
13,TRBJ2-5,many,TRBD1,TRBV6-1,CASIRGQQETQYF,TGTGCCAGCATTAGGGGACAGCAAGAGACCCAGTACTTC
14,TRBJ2-1,many,TRBD1,TRBV5-1,CASSPRTGDNEQFF,TGCGCCAGCAGCCCCCGGACAGGGGACAATGAGCAGTTCTTC
17,TRBJ2-1,many,TRBD2,TRBV9,CASSGPNSGRLSNEQFF,TGTGCCAGCAGCGGTCCTAATAGCGGGAGGCTAAGCAATGAGCAGTTCTTC
15,TRBJ2-5,NA,TRBD2,TRBV20-1,CSARDMASGGETQYF,TGCAGTGCTAGAGATATGGCTAGCGGGGGCGAGACCCAGTACTTC
21,TRBJ2-2,few,NA,TRBV11-2,CASSPTYGGRIPQRSGGELFF,TGTGCCAGCAGCCCCACATATGGGGGCCGAATTCCCCAGCGGTCTGGCGGGGAGCTGTTTTTT
13,TRBJ2-7,many,NA,TRBV20-1,CSAQTRTPHEQYF,TGCAGTGCCCAGACTCGTACCCCCCACGAGCAGTACTTC
16,TRBJ1-2,many,TRBD1,TRBV28,CASYGQGDKANYGYTF,TGTGCCAGCTACGGACAGGGGGATAAAGCTAACTATGGCTACACCTTC
18,TRBJ2-1,many,NA,TRBV28,CASSSPIAEWVPNNEQFF,TGTGCCAGCAGTTCCCCCATCGCGGAGTGGGTGCCCAACAATGAGCAGTTCTTC